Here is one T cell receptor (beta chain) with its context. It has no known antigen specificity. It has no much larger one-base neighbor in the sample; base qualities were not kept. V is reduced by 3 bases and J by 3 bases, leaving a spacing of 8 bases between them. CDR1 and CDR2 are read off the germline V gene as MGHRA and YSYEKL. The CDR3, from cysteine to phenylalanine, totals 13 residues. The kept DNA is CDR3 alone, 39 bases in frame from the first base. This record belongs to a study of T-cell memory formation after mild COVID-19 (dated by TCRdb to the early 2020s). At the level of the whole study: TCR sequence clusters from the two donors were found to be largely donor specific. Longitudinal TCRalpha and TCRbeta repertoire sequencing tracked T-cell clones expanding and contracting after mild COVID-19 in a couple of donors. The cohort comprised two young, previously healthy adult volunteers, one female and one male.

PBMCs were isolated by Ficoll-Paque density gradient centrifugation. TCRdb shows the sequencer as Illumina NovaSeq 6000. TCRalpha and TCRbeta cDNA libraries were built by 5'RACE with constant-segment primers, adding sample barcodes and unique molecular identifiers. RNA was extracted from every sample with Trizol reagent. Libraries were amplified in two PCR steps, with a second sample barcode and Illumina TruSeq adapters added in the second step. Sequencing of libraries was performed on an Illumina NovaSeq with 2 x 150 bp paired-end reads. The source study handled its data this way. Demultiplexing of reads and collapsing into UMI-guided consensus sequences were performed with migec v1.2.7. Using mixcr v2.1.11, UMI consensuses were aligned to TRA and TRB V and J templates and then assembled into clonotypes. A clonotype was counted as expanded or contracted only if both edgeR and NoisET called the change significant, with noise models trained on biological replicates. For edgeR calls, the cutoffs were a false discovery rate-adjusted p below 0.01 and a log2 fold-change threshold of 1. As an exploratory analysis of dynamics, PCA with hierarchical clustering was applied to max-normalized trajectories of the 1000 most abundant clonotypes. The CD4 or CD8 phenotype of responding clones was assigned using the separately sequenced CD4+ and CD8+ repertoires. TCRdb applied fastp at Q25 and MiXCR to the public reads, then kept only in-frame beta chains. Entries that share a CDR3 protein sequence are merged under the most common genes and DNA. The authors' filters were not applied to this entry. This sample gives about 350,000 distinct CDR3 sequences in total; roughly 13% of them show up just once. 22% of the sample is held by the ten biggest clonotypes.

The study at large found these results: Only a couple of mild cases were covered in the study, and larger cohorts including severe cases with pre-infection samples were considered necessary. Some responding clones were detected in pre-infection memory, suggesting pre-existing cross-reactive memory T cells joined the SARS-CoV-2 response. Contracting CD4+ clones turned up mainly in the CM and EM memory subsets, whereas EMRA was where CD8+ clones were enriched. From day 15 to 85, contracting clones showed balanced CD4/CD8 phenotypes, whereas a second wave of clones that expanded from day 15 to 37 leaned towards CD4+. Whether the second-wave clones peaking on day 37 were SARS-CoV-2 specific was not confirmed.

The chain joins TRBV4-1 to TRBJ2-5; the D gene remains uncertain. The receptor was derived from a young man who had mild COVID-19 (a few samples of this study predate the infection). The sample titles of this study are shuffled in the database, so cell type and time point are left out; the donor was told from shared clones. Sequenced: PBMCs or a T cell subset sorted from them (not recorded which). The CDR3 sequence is CASSQHTEETQYF. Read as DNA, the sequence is TGCGCCAGCAGCCAGCATACCGAAGAGACCCAGTACTTC.